The present T cell receptor beta chain was sequenced within a study of blood T cell repertoires in COVID-19. The method was immunoSEQ multiplex PCR; TCRdb's version includes in-frame clones alone and lacks a portion of them. The sample carries some 87,000 clones, over 60% recorded once. The sequence was collected from a middle-aged man who had recovered from COVID-19. The sequencing sample was made of peripheral blood.

Here the CDR3 DNA reads TGTGCCAGCAGTAGGAGGGTCCCAGATACGCAGTATTTT. Translation: CASSRRVPDTQYF. The rearrangement links TRBV6-2 or TRBV6-3 to TRBJ2-3, with D possibly being TRBD2 (6 bases). This CDR3 region has 13 residues. From germline, CDR1 is MNHEY and CDR2 SVGEGT. V shed 5 bases and J shed 4 bases, with 10 bases lying between them.